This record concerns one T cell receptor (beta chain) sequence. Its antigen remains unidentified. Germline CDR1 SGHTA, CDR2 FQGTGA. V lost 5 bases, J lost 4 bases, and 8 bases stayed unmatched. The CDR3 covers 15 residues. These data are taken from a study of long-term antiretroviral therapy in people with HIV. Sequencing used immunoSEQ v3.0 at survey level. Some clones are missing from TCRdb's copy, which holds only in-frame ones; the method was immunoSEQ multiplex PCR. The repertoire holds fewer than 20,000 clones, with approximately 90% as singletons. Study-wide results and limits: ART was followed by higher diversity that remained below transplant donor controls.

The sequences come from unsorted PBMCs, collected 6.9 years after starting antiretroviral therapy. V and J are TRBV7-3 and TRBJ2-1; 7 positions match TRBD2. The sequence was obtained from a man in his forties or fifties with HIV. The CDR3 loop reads CASSLGISGYNEQFF. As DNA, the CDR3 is TGTGCCAGCAGCCTAGGAATTAGCGGGTACAATGAGCAGTTCTTC.